The source of this T cell receptor beta chain is a study of CD8+ T cells in alopecia areata. Study-wide points: Lesional scalp displayed greater clonality than normal scalp, most notably in alopecia totalis/universalis.

Following RNA extraction, reverse transcription yielded cDNA that acted as the sequencing template. The protocol was immunoSEQ multiplex PCR, while the TCRdb copy is restricted to in-frame clones and leaves out a portion. There are 130,000 or so clones in the sample; roughly 50% occur only once, and roughly a tenth lies in the top ten. From alopecia areata patients, lesional scalp punch biopsies and peripheral blood were collected. Sorted out of PBMCs were CD4+ T cells and CD8+ T cells. The CDR3 is made up of 13 amino acids. From germline, CDR1 is SQVTM and CDR2 ANQGSEA. Trimming shortened V by 3 bases and J by 1 base, and 9 bases separated the two germline ends. As for this clone: Its target is unknown.

Sequenced: NKG2D-low CD8+ T cells sorted from blood. The TCR was taken from a human donor with alopecia areata. This sequence joins TRBV29-1 and TRBJ1-1; tentative D call: TRBD1 (5 bases). CDR3 protein: CSVEGGANTEAFF. The CDR3 bases are TGCAGCGTTGAGGGGGGAGCGAACACTGAAGCTTTCTTT.